The rows below give T cell receptor beta chains drawn from one sample of a study of T cell responses to AZD1222 COVID-19 vaccine. TCRdb's table, derived via immunoSEQ multiplex PCR, lists solely in-frame clones and lacks some. The sample comprises 96,000 or so clones, about 88% of which are singletons, and 1.5% to 2% rests with the top ten. The sample here was peripheral blood, taken on day 0 of AZD1222 vaccination. These receptor sequences come from an adult in good health. Both conserved end residues are part of each CDR3. A D gene is named only where the DNA matches it firmly. The size field is filled for only some rows; it gives once, few, many or a size class.

d_gene,v_gene,j_gene,len,abundance,CDR3nt,CDR3aa
TRBD2,TRBV5-1,TRBJ2-7,17,-,TGCGCCAGCAGCTCTCTAGCGGGGGCCGCGTTCTCCTACGAGCAGTACTTC,CASSSLAGAAFSYEQYF
TRBD2,TRBV9,TRBJ2-5,16,once,TGTGCCAGCAGCGTAGGGGCTAGCGGGGAGGGAGAGACCCAGTACTTC,CASSVGASGEGETQYF
TRBD1,TRBV3-1/TRBV3-2,TRBJ2-1,15,-,TGTGCCAGCAGCCAAGCGGGACAGGGAACCGGTGAGCAGTTCTTC,CASSQAGQGTGEQFF
-,TRBV19,TRBJ1-3,13,-,TGTGCCAGTAGTATAGAGCGGGGAAACACCATATATTTT,CASSIERGNTIYF
-,TRBV7-9,TRBJ2-5,14,-,TGTGCCAGCAGCTTAACGGGCGCTGCTAGGACCCAGTACTTC,CASSLTGAARTQYF
-,TRBV4-1,TRBJ2-1,14,-,TGCGCCAGCAGCCAAGAAGGTCGTTACAATGAGCAGTTCTTC,CASSQEGRYNEQFF
-,TRBV5-1,TRBJ1-2,14,-,TGCGCCAGCAGGATGCAGGGTCCGGACTATGGCTACACCTTC,CASRMQGPDYGYTF
-,TRBV28,TRBJ1-2,14,-,TGTGCCAGCAGCCTATATGGGGGGGCCAATGGCTACACCTTC,CASSLYGGANGYTF
-,TRBV27,TRBJ1-1,14,-,TGTGCCAGCAGTCCCCGGGGGGGGGCGCGGGAAGCTTTCTTT,CASSPRGGAREAFF
-,TRBV5-4,TRBJ1-3,15,-,TGTGCCAGCAGCTCGGACCTTCTCTCTGGAAACACCATATATTTT,CASSSDLLSGNTIYF
-,TRBV10-3,TRBJ2-2,17,-,TGTGCCATCACTCCGGCGGCTGGGGGACACGACACCGGGGAGCTGTTTTTT,CAITPAAGGHDTGELFF
-,TRBV9,TRBJ1-5,15,-,TGTGCCAGCAGCCCACGGGGCAGTCGCAATCAGCCCCAGCATTTT,CASSPRGSRNQPQHF